The following is a T cell receptor (beta chain) sequence with its context. The antigen is undetermined. Included in the TCR beta cDNA libraries were unique molecular identifiers. The yield from about 1 to 10 million T cells was roughly 500,000 cDNA molecules in total. TCRdb reprocessed the PCR reads with MiXCR, giving one entry per CDR3 protein. The repertoire holds hundreds of thousands of distinct CDR3 sequences, with around 64% as singletons. The data were taken from a study of post-analysis software for immune sequencing data. Study-level results: Significantly lower normalized Chao1 diversity was found in patients with multiple sclerosis relative to controls. Pronounced co-clustering by F measure was evident among identically batched samples. Patients used about five TRBV segments, including TRBV5-6, TRBV5-1 and TRBV20-1, more often than controls.

CDR1 is SGHTA and CDR2 is FQGNSA in the germline V gene. This CDR3 is built from 17 residues. V was trimmed by 1 base and J by 4 bases, leaving 19 bases between them. The chain recombines TRBV7-2 with TRBJ1-2, with D possibly TRBD1 on 6 matching bases. The TCR sequence derives from a girl aged 2 to 10 with multiple sclerosis. Sequencing input: blood. The CDR3 sequence is CASSLDSGDRQLYGYTF. In nucleotides, the CDR3 is TGTGCCAGCAGCTTAGATTCTGGTGACAGGCAACTCTATGGCTACACCTTC.